The rows below give T cell receptor beta chains drawn from one sample of a study of shared clonotypes between healthy human individuals. Method: immunoSEQ multiplex PCR; TCRdb's copy keeps in-frame clones and lacks some. Of 2 million to 2.5 million clones listed, almost 96% are singletons. Sequenced input: naive CD4+ T cells sorted from blood. Receptors were obtained from a man younger than 35 in good health. Both conserved end residues are part of each CDR3. The D gene is left open where the match is weak. Size is stated for part of the rows, as once, few or many counts, or as a class when the clone is expanded.

TRBV30	-	TRBJ1-1	-	TGTGCCTGGAGTCCAGACATGAACACTGAAGCTTTCTTT	CAWSPDMNTEAFF
TRBV28	once	TRBJ1-6	-	TGTGCCAGCAGTTTGGTATTTGGGGTTAATAATTCACCCCTCCACTTT	CASSLVFGVNNSPLHF
TRBV28	-	TRBJ1-6	-	TGTGCCAGCAGTTTTGTGGGAAGTAGCTCCTATAATTCACCCCTCCACTTT	CASSFVGSSSYNSPLHF
TRBV5-1	-	TRBJ2-2	-	TGCGCCAGCAGTTCAGAACCCGGGATCTCTACCGGGGAGCTGTTTTTT	CASSSEPGISTGELFF
TRBV9	once	TRBJ2-3	TRBD2	TGTGCCAGCAGCCTCACTAGCGGGGGGCCCGGAGATACGCAGTATTTT	CASSLTSGGPGDTQYF
TRBV5-1	-	TRBJ2-1	TRBD1	TGCGCCAGCAGCCCAGAGGGACAGGCTCTTTCCAATGAGCAGTTCTTC	CASSPEGQALSNEQFF
TRBV28	-	TRBJ1-4	-	TGTGCCAGCCGACAGGCCACTGAAAAACTGTTTTTT	CASRQATEKLFF
TRBV6-5	-	TRBJ2-5	-	TGTGCCAGCAGTTACTCGATCGGGTTAGAGACCCAGTACTTC	CASSYSIGLETQYF
TRBV7-2	-	TRBJ2-7	-	TGTGCCAGCAGCTCTATCTCGAGTACTACCTACGAGCAGTACTTC	CASSSISSTTYEQYF
TRBV10-2	-	TRBJ2-1	TRBD2	TGCGCCAGCAGCACGGGACTAGCGGGCAGCCACAATGAGCAGTTCTTC	CASSTGLAGSHNEQFF
TRBV7-8	-	TRBJ1-1	-	TGTGCCAGCAGCTTGGAGGTCGGTTCTATGAACACTGAAGCTTTCTTT	CASSLEVGSMNTEAFF
TRBV5-4	-	TRBJ2-5	-	TGTGCCAGCAGCTTGGAGTCGGGGGTGGTGGAGACCCAGTACTTC	CASSLESGVVETQYF
TRBV6-5	-	TRBJ2-3	TRBD1	TGTGCCAGCAGACCCGGACAGGGGTTAACAGATACGCAGTATTTT	CASRPGQGLTDTQYF
TRBV5-4	-	TRBJ1-4	-	TGTGCCAGCAGCGTGGGGGCCGCAACTAATGAAAAACTGTTTTTT	CASSVGAATNEKLFF
TRBV10-1	-	TRBJ1-1	-	TGCGCCAGCAGTGTCAACGGGAACACTGAAGCTTTCTTT	CASSVNGNTEAFF
TRBV27	-	TRBJ2-7	TRBD2	TGTGCCAGCAGCCGTCTAGCGGGAGCAGCCTACGAGCAGTACTTC	CASSRLAGAAYEQYF
TRBV6-1	-	TRBJ1-5	-	TGTGCCAGCAGTGAAGGCCAGCCCCAGCATTTT	CASSEGQPQHF
TRBV21-1	-	TRBJ2-5	-	TGTGCCAGCAGCAAAGGGTACAGGGTACGGGAGACCCAGTACTTC	CASSKGYRVRETQYF
TRBV19	-	TRBJ1-5	TRBD1	TGTGCCAGTAGTCCCACAGGGGGGTATCAGCCCCAGCATTTT	CASSPTGGYQPQHF
TRBV7-9	-	TRBJ1-2	TRBD1	TGTGCCAGCAGCTTAAACTCAGGGACAGGCATTAACTATGGCTACACCTTC	CASSLNSGTGINYGYTF
TRBV25-1	-	TRBJ1-2	TRBD1	TGTGCCAGCAGTGAATATTGGACAGGCCATGGCTACACCTTC	CASSEYWTGHGYTF
TRBV7-6	-	TRBJ2-1	TRBD2	TGTGCCAGCAGCTTAGGGGTAGGCGGGAGCAGATACAATGAGCAGTTCTTC	CASSLGVGGSRYNEQFF
TRBV5-1	-	TRBJ2-7	-	TGCGCCAGCAGCTCCACAGGGATCGAGCAGTACTTC	CASSSTGIEQYF
TRBV5-1	-	TRBJ2-7	TRBD2	TGCGCCAGCAGCGGGCCCGGGACTAGCGGGGGATACGAGCAGTACTTC	CASSGPGTSGGYEQYF
TRBV6-1	-	TRBJ2-5	TRBD1	TGTGCCAGCAGTGAACTCACAGGGGGCGCAGAGACCCAGTACTTC	CASSELTGGAETQYF
TRBV18	-	TRBJ2-2	TRBD1	TGTGCCAGCTCACCATTGGGGACAGGGAACACCGGGGAGCTGTTTTTT	CASSPLGTGNTGELFF
TRBV5-1	few	TRBJ1-5	-	TGCGCCAGCAGCTTGGCCGGAAATCAGCCCCAGCATTTT	CASSLAGNQPQHF
TRBV4-3	-	TRBJ2-6	-	TGCGCCAGCAGCCAGGACTCTGGGGCCAACGTCCTGACTTTC	CASSQDSGANVLTF
TRBV5-1	-	TRBJ2-1	TRBD2	TGCGCCAGCAGCCCGACTAGCGGGAGTGGAAATGAGCAGTTCTTC	CASSPTSGSGNEQFF
TRBV11-2	-	TRBJ2-7	-	TGTGCCAGCAGCTTAGACTGGGGCGCGGGCTACGAGCAGTACTTC	CASSLDWGAGYEQYF
TRBV9	-	TRBJ2-2	-	TGTGCCAGCAGCGTAGATCACGACGGGGAGCTGTTTTTT	CASSVDHDGELFF
TRBV7-2	-	TRBJ2-1	-	TGTGCCAGCAGCTTAGCGGGGGGGCAGTTTAATGAGCAGTTCTTC	CASSLAGGQFNEQFF
TRBV10-2	-	TRBJ2-5	-	TGCGCCAGCAGAAGGTGGGACAAGATACAAGAGACCCAGTACTTC	CASRRWDKIQETQYF
TRBV5-6	-	TRBJ2-7	TRBD1	TGTGCCAGCAGCTTACTGACAGGGTACGAGCAGTACTTC	CASSLLTGYEQYF
TRBV5-1	-	TRBJ2-7	-	TGCGCCAGCAGCTGGGACGGAAGGACGGAGCAGTACTTC	CASSWDGRTEQYF
TRBV18	-	TRBJ2-2	-	TGTGCCAGCTCACCACCGGAGTTCTACACCGGGGAGCTGTTTTTT	CASSPPEFYTGELFF
TRBV19	-	TRBJ1-2	TRBD1	TGTGCCAGTCATACCCAGGGGGCGCGAGGCTACACCTTC	CASHTQGARGYTF
TRBV9	-	TRBJ2-2	-	TGTGCCAGCAGCGTCTGGGCGGGCACCGGGGAGCTGTTTTTT	CASSVWAGTGELFF
TRBV30	-	TRBJ1-2	-	TGTGCCTGGAGTCCCTCTTGGGAGGGAAACTATGGCTACACCTTC	CAWSPSWEGNYGYTF
TRBV5-1	-	TRBJ1-1	-	TGCGCCAGCAGCACCTGGACCGGGAACACTGAAGCTTTCTTT	CASSTWTGNTEAFF
TRBV4-1	-	TRBJ2-7	TRBD1	TGCGCCAGCAGCCACGGAACCGGGACAGGGGTAAGGGAGCAGTACTTC	CASSHGTGTGVREQYF
TRBV5-1	-	TRBJ2-3	TRBD1	TGCGCCAGCAGCGAGTACAGGGGGAGTACCACAGATACGCAGTATTTT	CASSEYRGSTTDTQYF
TRBV11-2	-	TRBJ1-6	TRBD1	TGTGCCAGCAGCTTAGGGACAGGTTCTGGTAATTCACCCCTCCACTTT	CASSLGTGSGNSPLHF
TRBV6-1	-	TRBJ1-6	-	TGTGCCAGCAGTGAACAGGGGCATCATTCAGGGTCACCCCTCCACTTT	CASSEQGHHSGSPLHF
TRBV18	-	TRBJ1-1	TRBD1	TGTGCCAGCTCACCAACGACAGGGGGTCCGAAAAACACTGAAGCTTTCTTT	CASSPTTGGPKNTEAFF
TRBV5-1	-	TRBJ2-7	TRBD2	TGCGCCAGCAGCCCAGGCGGGAGGGTCGGCTACGAGCAGTACTTC	CASSPGGRVGYEQYF